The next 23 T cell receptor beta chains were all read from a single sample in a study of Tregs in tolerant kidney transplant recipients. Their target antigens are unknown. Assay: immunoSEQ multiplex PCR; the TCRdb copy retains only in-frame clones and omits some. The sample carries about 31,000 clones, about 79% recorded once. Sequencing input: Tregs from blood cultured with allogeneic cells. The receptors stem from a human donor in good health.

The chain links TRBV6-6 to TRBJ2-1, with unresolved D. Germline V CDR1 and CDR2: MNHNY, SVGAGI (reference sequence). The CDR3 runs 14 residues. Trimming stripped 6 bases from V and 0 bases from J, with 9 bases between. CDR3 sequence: CASRPSSSYNEQFF. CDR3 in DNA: TGTGCCAGCAGGCCCTCATCCTCCTACAATGAGCAGTTCTTC.

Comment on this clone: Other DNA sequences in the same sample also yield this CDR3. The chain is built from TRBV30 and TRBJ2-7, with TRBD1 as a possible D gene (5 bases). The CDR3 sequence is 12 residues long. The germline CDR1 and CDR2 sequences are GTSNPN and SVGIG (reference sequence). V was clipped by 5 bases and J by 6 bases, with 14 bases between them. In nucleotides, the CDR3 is TGTGCCTGGGATAGGGGTCCTTCCGAGCAGTACTTC. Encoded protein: CAWDRGPSEQYF.

For the CDR3, the DNA is TGTGCCAGCACCGGCGGCTACGAGCAGTACTTC. Translated: CASTGGYEQYF. The V and J genes are TRBV11-2 and TRBJ2-7; no clear D. This CDR3 is 11 amino acids long. V shed 7 bases and J shed 3 bases, with 7 bases lying between them. Germline-derived CDR1 and CDR2 are SGHAT and FQNNGV. The full variable domain, its missing parts supplied by reference TRBV11-2 and TRBJ2-7, is EAGVAQSPRYKIIEKRQSVAFWCNPISGHATLYWYQQILGQGPKLLIQFQNNGVVDDSQLPKDRFSAERLKGVDSTLKIQPAKLEDSAVYLCASTGGYEQYFGPGTRLTVT.

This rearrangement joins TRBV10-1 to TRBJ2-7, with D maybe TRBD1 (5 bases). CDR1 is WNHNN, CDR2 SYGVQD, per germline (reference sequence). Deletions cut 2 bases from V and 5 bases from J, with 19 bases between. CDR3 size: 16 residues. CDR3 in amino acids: CASSEPPATAFHEQYF. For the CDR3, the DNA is TGCGCCAGCAGTGAGCCCCCTGCGACAGCGTTTCACGAGCAGTACTTC.

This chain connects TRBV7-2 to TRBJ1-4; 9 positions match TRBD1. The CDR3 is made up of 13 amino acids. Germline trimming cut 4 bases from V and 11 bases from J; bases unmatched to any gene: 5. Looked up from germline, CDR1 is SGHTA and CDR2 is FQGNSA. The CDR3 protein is CASSWTGEGKLFF. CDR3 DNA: TGTGCCAGCAGCTGGACAGGGGAGGGGAAACTGTTTTTT.

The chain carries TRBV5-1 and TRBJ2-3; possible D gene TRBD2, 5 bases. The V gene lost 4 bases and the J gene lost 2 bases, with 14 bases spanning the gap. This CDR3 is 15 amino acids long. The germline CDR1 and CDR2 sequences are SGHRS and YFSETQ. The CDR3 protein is CASSLPGSLTDTQYF. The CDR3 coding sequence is TGCGCCAGCAGCCTGCCGGGATCCCTCACAGATACGCAGTATTTT.

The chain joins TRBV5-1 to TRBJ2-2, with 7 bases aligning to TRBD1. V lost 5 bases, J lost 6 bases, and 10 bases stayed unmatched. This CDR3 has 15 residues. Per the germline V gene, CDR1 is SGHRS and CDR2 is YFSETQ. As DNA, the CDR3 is TGCGCCAGCAGTTCAACCATACAGGGGCCCGGGGAGCTGTTTTTT. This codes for CASSSTIQGPGELFF.

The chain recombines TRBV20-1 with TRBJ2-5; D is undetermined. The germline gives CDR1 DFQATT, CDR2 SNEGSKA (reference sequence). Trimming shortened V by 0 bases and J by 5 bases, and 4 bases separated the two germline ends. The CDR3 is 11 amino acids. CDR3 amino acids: CSARDMETQYF. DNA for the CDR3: TGCAGTGCTAGAGATATGGAGACCCAGTACTTC.

The CDR3 nucleotides read TGTGCCAGCAGCGCAAGAAGGGGGGAGGCAGATACGCAGTATTTT. Translating it yields CASSARRGEADTQYF. The V call is TRBV9, the J call TRBJ2-3; possibly TRBD1 or TRBD2 for D (6 bases each). CDR1 is SGDLS and CDR2 is YYNGEE in the germline V gene. V was clipped by 3 bases and J by 4 bases, with 15 bases between them. The CDR3 totals 15 residues.

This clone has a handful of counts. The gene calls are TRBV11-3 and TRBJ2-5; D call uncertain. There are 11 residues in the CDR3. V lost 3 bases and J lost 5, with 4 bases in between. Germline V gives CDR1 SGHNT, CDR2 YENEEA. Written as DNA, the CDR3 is TGTGCCAGCAGCTTCGGGGAGACCCAGTACTTC. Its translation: CASSFGETQYF.

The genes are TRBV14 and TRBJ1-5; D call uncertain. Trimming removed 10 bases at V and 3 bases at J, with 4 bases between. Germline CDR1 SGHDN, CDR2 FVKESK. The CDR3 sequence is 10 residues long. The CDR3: CAKNNQPQHF. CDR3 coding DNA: TGTGCCAAAAACAATCAGCCCCAGCATTTT. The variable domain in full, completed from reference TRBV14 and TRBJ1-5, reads EAGVTQFPSHSVIEKGQTVTLRCDPISGHDNLYWYRRVMGKEIKFLLHFVKESKQDESGMPNNRFLAERTGGTYSTLKVQPAELEDSGVYFCAKNNQPQHFGDGTRLSIL.

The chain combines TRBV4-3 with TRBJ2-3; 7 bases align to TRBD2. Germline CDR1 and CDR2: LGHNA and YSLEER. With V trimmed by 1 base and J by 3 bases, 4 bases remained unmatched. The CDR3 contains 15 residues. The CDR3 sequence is CASSQARRGTDTQYF. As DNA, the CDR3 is TGCGCCAGCAGCCAAGCTCGGCGGGGGACAGATACGCAGTATTTT.

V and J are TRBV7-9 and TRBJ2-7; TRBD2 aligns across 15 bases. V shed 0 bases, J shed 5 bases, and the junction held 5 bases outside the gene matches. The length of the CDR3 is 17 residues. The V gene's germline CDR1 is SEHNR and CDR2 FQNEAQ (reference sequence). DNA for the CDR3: TGTGCCAGCAGCTTAGCGCGGACTAGCGGGAGGGCTGACGAGCAGTACTTC. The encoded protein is CASSLARTSGRADEQYF.

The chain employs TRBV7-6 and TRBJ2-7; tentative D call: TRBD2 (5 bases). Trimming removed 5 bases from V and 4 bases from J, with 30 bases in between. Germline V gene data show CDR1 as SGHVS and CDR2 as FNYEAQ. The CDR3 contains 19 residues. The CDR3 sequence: CASSLLTPKPDGLAYEQYF. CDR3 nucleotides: TGTGCCAGCAGCCTTCTCACCCCCAAACCCGACGGACTGGCTTACGAGCAGTACTTC.

Here the CDR3 reads CASSYRRQLNTGELFF. The CDR3 bases are TGTGCCAGCAGTTACCGGCGACAGTTGAACACCGGGGAGCTGTTTTTT. This chain joins TRBV6-5 and TRBJ2-2, with D maybe TRBD1 (5 bases). V was clipped by 2 bases and J by 1 base, with 11 bases between them. Germline V gene lookup returns CDR1 MNHEY and CDR2 SVGAGI. The CDR3 is 16 residues long.

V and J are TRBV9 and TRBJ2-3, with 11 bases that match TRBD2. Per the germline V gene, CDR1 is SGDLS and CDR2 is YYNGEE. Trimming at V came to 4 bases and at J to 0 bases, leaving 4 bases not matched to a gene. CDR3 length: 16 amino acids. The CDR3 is CASSYRTSGSTDTQYF. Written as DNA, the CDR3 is TGTGCCAGCAGCTATCGGACTAGCGGGAGCACAGATACGCAGTATTTT.

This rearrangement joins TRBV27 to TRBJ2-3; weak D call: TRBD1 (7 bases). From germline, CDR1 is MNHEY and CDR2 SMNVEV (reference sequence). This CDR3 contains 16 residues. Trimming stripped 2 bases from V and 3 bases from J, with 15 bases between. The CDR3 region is CASSLGGTDGTDTQYF. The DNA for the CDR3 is TGTGCCAGCAGTTTAGGGGGGACAGATGGAACAGATACGCAGTATTTT.

The CDR3, as DNA: TGTGCCAGCGAGGCTTCAGCCTTAGCCGGGGAGCTGTTTTTT. Its translation: CASEASALAGELFF. The gene calls are TRBV2 and TRBJ2-2, with no clear D. Germline V lookup: CDR1 SNHLY, CDR2 FYNNEI. Trimming stripped 8 bases from V and 6 bases from J, with 16 bases between. The CDR3 runs to 14 residues.

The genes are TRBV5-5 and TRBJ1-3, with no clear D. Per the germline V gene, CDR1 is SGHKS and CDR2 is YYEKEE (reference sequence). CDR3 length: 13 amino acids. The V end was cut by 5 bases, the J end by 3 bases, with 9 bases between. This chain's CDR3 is CASSLPNGNTIYF. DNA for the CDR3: TGTGCCAGCAGTCTCCCTAATGGAAACACCATATATTTT.

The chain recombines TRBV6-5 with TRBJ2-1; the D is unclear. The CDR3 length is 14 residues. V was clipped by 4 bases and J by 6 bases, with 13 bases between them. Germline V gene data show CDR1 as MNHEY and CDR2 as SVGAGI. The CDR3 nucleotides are TGTGCCAGCAGTTCCTACCCTAGAAGCAATGAGCAGTTCTTC. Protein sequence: CASSSYPRSNEQFF.

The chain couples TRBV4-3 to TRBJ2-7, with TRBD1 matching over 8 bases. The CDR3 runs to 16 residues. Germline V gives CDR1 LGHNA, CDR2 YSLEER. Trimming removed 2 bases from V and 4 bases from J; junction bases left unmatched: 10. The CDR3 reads CASSQFGQGMVYEQYF. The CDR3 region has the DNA TGCGCCAGCAGCCAATTCGGACAGGGAATGGTTTACGAGCAGTACTTC.

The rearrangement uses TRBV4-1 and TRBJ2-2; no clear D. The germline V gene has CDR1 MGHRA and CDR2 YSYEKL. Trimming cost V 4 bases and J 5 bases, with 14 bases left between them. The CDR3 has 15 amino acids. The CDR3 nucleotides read TGCGCCAGCAGCCTAAGAATAGTCGGTACCGGGGAGCTGTTTTTT. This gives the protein CASSLRIVGTGELFF.

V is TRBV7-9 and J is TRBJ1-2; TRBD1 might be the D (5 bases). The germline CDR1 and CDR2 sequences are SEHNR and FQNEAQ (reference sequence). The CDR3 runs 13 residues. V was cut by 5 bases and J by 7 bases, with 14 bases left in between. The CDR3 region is CASSPVGLSGYTF. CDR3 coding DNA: TGTGCCAGCAGCCCCGTGGGGCTCTCTGGCTACACCTTC.